The rows below give T cell receptor beta chains drawn from one sample of a study of beta chain features in type 1 diabetes. The repertoire was sequenced with immunoSEQ multiplex PCR; TCRdb's copy has only in-frame clones and lacks some. The table records 970,000 or so clones, 15% to 20% of them present only once. The sample comprised naive CD4+ T cells from blood. These receptors all stem from a woman younger than 30 in good health. Each CDR3 is given with its conserved first and last residue. D genes are given only for firm matches. The listing skips clone size in some rows; elsewhere it reads once, few, many or a size class.

d_call: -; v_call: TRBV28; clone_size: few; j_call: TRBJ1-5; cdr3_aa: CASRRISNQPQHF; cdr3_nt: TGTGCCAGCAGGAGGATTAGCAATCAGCCCCAGCATTTT
d_call: TRBD1; v_call: TRBV7-6; clone_size: -; j_call: TRBJ2-1; cdr3_aa: CASSLAQGDLYNEQFF; cdr3_nt: TGTGCCAGCAGCTTAGCGCAGGGGGACCTCTACAATGAGCAGTTCTTC
d_call: -; v_call: TRBV4-3; clone_size: -; j_call: TRBJ2-7; cdr3_aa: CASSPRGGRVKYF; cdr3_nt: TGCGCCAGCAGCCCCCGCGGGGGCCGTGTTAAGTACTTC
d_call: -; v_call: TRBV28; clone_size: few; j_call: TRBJ2-3; cdr3_aa: CASSWLGQGTDTQYF; cdr3_nt: TGTGCCAGCAGTTGGCTGGGCCAGGGCACAGATACGCAGTATTTT
d_call: -; v_call: TRBV18; clone_size: once; j_call: TRBJ2-7; cdr3_aa: CASSPLQPSYEQYF; cdr3_nt: TGTGCCAGCTCACCACTGCAGCCCTCCTACGAGCAGTACTTC
d_call: -; v_call: TRBV7-8; clone_size: few; j_call: TRBJ1-1; cdr3_aa: CASSLVSDYTEAFF; cdr3_nt: TGTGCCAGCAGCTTAGTGTCGGATTACACTGAAGCTTTCTTT
d_call: -; v_call: TRBV28; clone_size: -; j_call: TRBJ2-1; cdr3_aa: CASSLSGSYNEQFF; cdr3_nt: TGTGCCAGCAGTCTCTCCGGGTCCTACAATGAGCAGTTCTTC
d_call: TRBD2; v_call: TRBV5-8; clone_size: -; j_call: TRBJ2-1; cdr3_aa: CASSSTTSGSRRFEQFF; cdr3_nt: TGTGCCAGCAGCTCCACGACTAGCGGGAGCCGAAGGTTTGAGCAGTTCTTC
d_call: TRBD2; v_call: TRBV18; clone_size: once; j_call: TRBJ2-3; cdr3_aa: CASSPQQLANSDTQYF; cdr3_nt: TGTGCCAGCTCACCACAGCAACTAGCGAACTCGGATACGCAGTATTTT
d_call: -; v_call: TRBV27; clone_size: few; j_call: TRBJ1-4; cdr3_aa: CASSFMGFSGKLFF; cdr3_nt: TGTGCCAGCAGTTTTATGGGATTTTCGGGAAAACTGTTTTTT
d_call: -; v_call: TRBV18; clone_size: few; j_call: TRBJ2-3; cdr3_aa: CASSPGLLPTDTQYF; cdr3_nt: TGTGCCAGCTCACCGGGTCTGCTCCCCACAGATACGCAGTATTTT
d_call: TRBD2; v_call: TRBV4-2; clone_size: -; j_call: TRBJ2-1; cdr3_aa: CASSQKLAGDNEQFF; cdr3_nt: TGTGCCAGCAGCCAAAAACTAGCGGGTGACAATGAGCAGTTCTTC
d_call: -; v_call: TRBV29-1; clone_size: -; j_call: TRBJ2-5; cdr3_aa: CSVSSASQETQYF; cdr3_nt: TGCAGCGTGTCCTCAGCGAGCCAAGAGACCCAGTACTTC
d_call: -; v_call: TRBV28; clone_size: few; j_call: TRBJ2-7; cdr3_aa: CASSLNLPGSSNYEQYF; cdr3_nt: TGTGCCAGCAGTTTAAATCTCCCGGGCAGTAGCAACTACGAGCAGTACTTC
d_call: -; v_call: TRBV4-2; clone_size: few; j_call: TRBJ1-1; cdr3_aa: CASSQDSKNTEAFF; cdr3_nt: TGTGCCAGCAGCCAAGATTCGAAAAACACTGAAGCTTTCTTT
d_call: -; v_call: TRBV9; clone_size: -; j_call: TRBJ2-3; cdr3_aa: CASSVAATDTQYF; cdr3_nt: TGTGCCAGCAGCGTAGCAGCAACAGATACGCAGTATTTT
d_call: -; v_call: TRBV11-3; clone_size: -; j_call: TRBJ2-1; cdr3_aa: CASSPTDYNEQFF; cdr3_nt: TGTGCCAGCAGCCCCACAGATTACAATGAGCAGTTCTTC
d_call: -; v_call: TRBV10-1; clone_size: -; j_call: TRBJ1-4; cdr3_aa: CASSAGGLNEKLFF; cdr3_nt: TGCGCCAGCAGTGCGGGGGGCCTGAATGAAAAACTGTTTTTT
d_call: -; v_call: TRBV28; clone_size: few; j_call: TRBJ1-4; cdr3_aa: CASSLLRLRRSNEKLFF; cdr3_nt: TGTGCCAGCAGTTTATTACGTCTGCGGAGATCTAATGAAAAACTGTTTTTT
d_call: TRBD1; v_call: TRBV6-5; clone_size: -; j_call: TRBJ2-4; cdr3_aa: CASSMGQGKYF; cdr3_nt: TGTGCCAGCAGTATGGGACAGGGAAAGTACTTC
d_call: -; v_call: TRBV27; clone_size: -; j_call: TRBJ2-1; cdr3_aa: CASSLALTAYNEQFF; cdr3_nt: TGTGCCAGCAGTTTAGCCCTTACAGCCTACAATGAGCAGTTCTTC
d_call: -; v_call: TRBV20-1; clone_size: few; j_call: TRBJ2-1; cdr3_aa: CSARKEEQFF; cdr3_nt: TGCAGTGCTAGAAAAGAAGAGCAGTTCTTC